The 32 T cell receptor beta chains presented below share a single source sample, sequenced in a study of cytomegalovirus exposure and HLA in healthy donors. 13 Jbeta primers and 60 Vbeta primers were used for the PCR. Data came from immunoSEQ multiplex PCR; TCRdb stores just in-frame clones and leaves some out. The table shows fewer than 350,000 clones, with approximately 90% occurring only once. The sequenced material came from PBMCs. These receptors all come from a young woman in good health and CMV-seronegative.

The chain links TRBV5-1 to TRBJ2-3, with 11 positions matching TRBD1. V was pared by 0 bases and J by 9 bases, with 6 bases of the junction left unmatched. Per germline, CDR1 SGHRS and CDR2 YFSETQ. The CDR3 consists of 15 residues. In DNA, the CDR3 is TGCGCCAGCAGCTTGGGGGGACAGGGGGGAAGGACGCAGTATTTT. Translated: CASSLGGQGGRTQYF.

This chain links TRBV29-1 with TRBJ2-2, with D unclear. Germline V gene data show CDR1 as SQVTM and CDR2 as ANQGSEA. The CDR3 has 14 amino acids. The V gene lost 0 bases and the J gene lost 7 bases, with 12 bases spanning the gap. The CDR3 DNA reads TGCAGCGTTGAAGATCGGCGACACGGCGGGGAGCTGTTTTTT. Its translation: CSVEDRRHGGELFF.

The chain couples TRBV5-1 to TRBJ1-1; the match to TRBD1 covers 8 bases. CDR1 is SGHRS, CDR2 YFSETQ, per germline. V trimming: 4 bases; J trimming: 5 bases; junction bases outside the gene matches: 10. This CDR3 contains 15 residues. CDR3 amino acids: CASSQTGGKGTEAFF. The CDR3 bases are TGCGCCAGCAGCCAAACAGGGGGAAAGGGTACTGAAGCTTTCTTT.

The gene calls are TRBV5-1 and TRBJ2-1, with 9 bases matching TRBD2. Germline loops: CDR1 SGHRS, CDR2 YFSETQ. This CDR3 comprises 15 residues. The J segment lost 5 bases and the V segment lost 0 bases, leaving 3 bases of the junction unmatched. CDR3 protein: CASSLGLAVDNEQFF. The CDR3 nucleotides read TGCGCCAGCAGCTTGGGACTAGCGGTGGACAATGAGCAGTTCTTC.

This clone was observed a single time. This chain joins TRBV14 and TRBJ2-1, with TRBD1 identical over 7 bases. The germline V gene encodes CDR1 SGHDN and CDR2 FVKESK. V shed 4 bases and J 2 bases; nucleotides not matched to a gene: 8. The CDR3 is made up of 16 amino acids. The CDR3 DNA is TGTGCCAGCAGCCGAAAAACAGGGGCTCCCTACAATGAGCAGTTCTTC. It is translated as CASSRKTGAPYNEQFF.

The chain combines TRBV13 with TRBJ1-2; 8 nucleotides line up with TRBD1. From germline, CDR1 is PRHDT and CDR2 FYEKMQ (reference sequence). This CDR3 has 14 amino acids. V lost 5 bases, J lost 4 bases, and 6 bases stayed unmatched. CDR3 in amino acids: CASSRGQGSYGYTF. In nucleotides, the CDR3 is TGTGCCAGCAGCCGCGGACAGGGAAGCTATGGCTACACCTTC.

As concerns this clone: This same CDR3 is encoded by further DNA sequences in the sample. The V and J genes are TRBV9 and TRBJ1-6, with unresolved D. The germline V gene has CDR1 SGDLS and CDR2 YYNGEE. V was clipped by 2 bases and J by 9 bases, with 24 bases between them. The CDR3 loop spans 18 amino acids. The CDR3 DNA sequence: TGTGCCAGCAGCGTTCCTCATATGAGTCAGCGCCGCATTTCACCCCTCCACTTT. It is translated as CASSVPHMSQRRISPLHF.

The chain recombines TRBV28 with TRBJ2-5, with TRBD2 matching 9 bases. Losses at the gene ends were 6 bases for V and 5 bases for J; bases not matched to a gene: 10. Germline V CDR1 and CDR2: MDHEN, SYDVKM. This CDR3 region has 15 residues. The CDR3 region has the DNA TGTGCCAGCAGCTTAGGACTAGCGATCGACGAGACCCAGTACTTC. Amino acid sequence: CASSLGLAIDETQYF. Supplemented by reference TRBV28 and TRBJ2-5, the full variable domain reads DVKVTQSSRYLVKRTGEKVFLECVQDMDHENMFWYRQDPGLGLRLIYFSYDVKMKEKGDIPEGYSVSREKKERFSLILESASTNQTSMYLCASSLGLAIDETQYFGPGTRLLVL.

This clone was observed once. This rearrangement joins TRBV19 to TRBJ2-7; D perhaps matches TRBD1 (6 bases). Trimming cost V 5 bases and J 6 bases, with 17 bases left between them. This CDR3 has 14 amino acids. The germline CDR1 and CDR2 sequences are LNHDA and SQIVND (reference sequence). CDR3: CASSGDIRLGEQYF. DNA for the CDR3: TGTGCCAGTAGTGGGGACATACGTCTGGGCGAGCAGTACTTC.

V gene TRBV6-5 combines with J gene TRBJ1-6, with D perhaps matching TRBD1 (5 bases). Germline V gene data show CDR1 as MNHEY and CDR2 as SVGAGI. V was clipped by 0 bases and J by 12 bases, with 9 bases between them. This CDR3 contains 13 residues. The CDR3 nucleotides are TGTGCCAGCAGTTACTCGACCGGGGGACCCCTCCACTTT. Protein: CASSYSTGGPLHF.

This CDR3 is CASSYSGDSPDTQYF. DNA of the CDR3: TGTGCCAGCAGTTACTCGGGTGACAGCCCCGATACGCAGTATTTT. This sequence joins TRBV6-5 and TRBJ2-3; a weak D match, TRBD1 (5 bases). The CDR3 is made up of 15 amino acids. Germline CDR1 and CDR2: MNHEY and SVGAGI. The V end was cut by 0 bases, the J end by 6 bases, with 13 bases between.

J is TRBJ1-1 and V is TRBV19, with 7 bases that match TRBD1. Trimming cost V 4 bases and J 0 bases; bases outside gene matches: 8. The germline gives CDR1 LNHDA, CDR2 SQIVND (reference sequence). This CDR3 comprises 16 residues. DNA for the CDR3: TGTGCCAGTAGTAAATACCCGGGACAGTTGAACACTGAAGCTTTCTTT. This codes for CASSKYPGQLNTEAFF.

The V and J genes are TRBV7-2 and TRBJ1-3; D possibly corresponds to TRBD1 (6 bases). This CDR3 has 16 amino acids. V lost 7 bases and J lost 4, with 20 bases in between. Germline V gene sequence: CDR1 SGHTA, CDR2 FQGNSA. The CDR3 reads CASTGGASPSGNTIYF. The CDR3 bases are TGTGCCAGCACCGGGGGGGCCTCCCCCTCGGGAAACACCATATATTTT.

To note about this clone: Other nucleotide sequences from this sample produce the same CDR3. This rearrangement joins TRBV5-6 to TRBJ1-6, with TRBD1 matching 7 bases. Trimming removed 0 bases from V and 2 bases from J; junction bases left unmatched: 8. The germline V gene encodes CDR1 SGHDT and CDR2 YYEEEE. CDR3 length: 18 amino acids. CDR3 amino acids: CASSLGGGGGAYNSPLHF. The CDR3 DNA follows: TGTGCCAGCAGCTTGGGGGGTGGAGGGGGCGCCTATAATTCACCCCTCCACTTT.

This sequence joins TRBV7-2 and TRBJ2-6; D is possibly TRBD1 (6 bases). Trimming left V 5 bases short and J 1 base short, with 9 bases between. Looked up from germline, CDR1 is SGHTA and CDR2 is FQGNSA. The CDR3 spans 15 residues. The CDR3 here is CASSEQGSGANVLTF. The CDR3 DNA sequence: TGTGCCAGCAGCGAACAGGGTTCTGGGGCCAACGTCCTGACTTTC.

The CDR3 DNA is TGCGCCAGCAGCTTGGAGGGGCAGCCCCAGCATTTT. Amino acids: CASSLEGQPQHF. The chain is built from TRBV5-1 and TRBJ1-5; perhaps TRBD1 as D (5 bases). Germline assignment: CDR1 SGHRS and CDR2 YFSETQ. V was clipped by 0 bases and J by 7 bases, with 5 bases between them. This CDR3 region has 12 residues.

The chain uses TRBV2 and TRBJ2-7; D is perhaps TRBD2 (5 bases). V was clipped by 3 bases and J by 2 bases, with 5 bases between them. The V gene's germline CDR1 is SNHLY and CDR2 FYNNEI. The CDR3 extends over 12 amino acids. The CDR3, as DNA: TGTGCCAGCAGTGAGGGAGCCTACGAGCAGTACTTC. Protein product: CASSEGAYEQYF.

The chain uses TRBV5-1 and TRBJ1-2; D might be TRBD1 (6 bases). The V and J ends lost 0 bases and 6 bases respectively, with 12 bases between them. Germline values: CDR1 SGHRS, CDR2 YFSETQ. The CDR3 runs 14 residues. The CDR3: CASSLAQGLDGYTF. CDR3 DNA sequence: TGCGCCAGCAGCTTGGCACAGGGATTAGATGGCTACACCTTC.

Notes on this clone: Sequence at one end of the junction differs from germline and may be a read error. Here the CDR3 DNA reads TGTTCCAGCAGATACAGGCAGACTGAAGCTTTCTTT. This translates into CSSRYRQTEAFF. This chain uses TRBV7-9 with TRBJ1-1; a weak D match, TRBD1 (5 bases). The CDR3 is 12 residues long. Germline V gene data show CDR1 as SEHNR and CDR2 as FQNEAQ (reference sequence).

The chain links TRBV5-4 to TRBJ1-2; possible D gene TRBD1, 6 bases. Trimming removed 4 bases from V and 12 bases from J, with 19 bases in between. CDR1 is SGHNT, CDR2 YYREEE, per germline (reference sequence). The CDR3 is made up of 13 amino acids. The CDR3 spells CASSRGQSVGDTF. CDR3 DNA sequence: TGTGCCAGCAGCCGCGGACAGTCCGTTGGGGACACCTTC.

This clone was seen a few times. J is TRBJ2-1 and V is TRBV4-1, with 10 nucleotides matching TRBD2. Looked up from germline, CDR1 is MGHRA and CDR2 is YSYEKL. The CDR3 spans 16 residues. The junction had 7 bases not matched to a gene; V was cut back by 3 bases and J by 5 bases. CDR3 in DNA: TGCGCCAGCAGCCACCTTACTAGCGGGGTAAACAATGAGCAGTTCTTC. The encoded protein is CASSHLTSGVNNEQFF.

The V gene is TRBV13, the J gene TRBJ1-2, with no clear D. V lost 4 bases to trimming and J lost 8 bases, with 20 bases between them. The CDR3 has 15 amino acids. Germline V lookup: CDR1 PRHDT, CDR2 FYEKMQ (reference sequence). This CDR3 is CASSSLTDALWGYTF. CDR3 nucleotide sequence: TGTGCCAGCAGCTCCCTCACCGATGCGCTGTGGGGCTACACCTTC.

This clone has just one count. The rearrangement joins TRBV30 to TRBJ1-1; D not resolved. V was trimmed by 2 bases and J by 0 bases, leaving 19 bases between them. Germline loops: CDR1 GTSNPN, CDR2 SVGIG (reference sequence). This CDR3 has 17 amino acids. Here the CDR3 DNA reads TGTGCCTGGAGTAGGGAGAGGACGGCTAACATGAACACTGAAGCTTTCTTT. Its translation is CAWSRERTANMNTEAFF.

The chain recombines TRBV4-2 with TRBJ2-7, with 8 bases matching TRBD1. Germline V lookup: CDR1 LGHNA, CDR2 YNFKEQ. This CDR3 contains 13 residues. V trimming: 4 bases; J trimming: 4 bases; junction bases outside the gene matches: 3. Here the CDR3 reads CASSLGQEYEQYF. DNA of the CDR3: TGTGCCAGCAGCCTGGGACAGGAGTACGAGCAGTACTTC.

The chain links TRBV12-5 to TRBJ1-5, with D unclear. The germline V gene encodes CDR1 LGHNT and CDR2 FRNRAP. The length of the CDR3 is 12 residues. V was clipped by 3 bases and J by 7 bases, with 7 bases between them. The DNA for the CDR3 is TGTGCTAGTGGTTTAAACAGCCAGCCCCAGCATTTT. Translated, it gives CASGLNSQPQHF.

The rearrangement uses TRBV7-7 and TRBJ2-1; 9 nucleotides line up with TRBD1. The germline gives CDR1 SSHAT, CDR2 FNYEAQ (reference sequence). The V and J ends lost 4 bases and 7 bases, in that order; junction bases with no gene match: 5. This CDR3 is 14 amino acids long. CDR3 sequence: CASSSGDRENEQFF. The CDR3 coding sequence is TGTGCCAGCAGCTCTGGGGACAGGGAAAATGAGCAGTTCTTC.

The chain carries TRBV5-8 and TRBJ2-7; weak D call: TRBD1 (5 bases). Trimming took off 5 bases at V and 0 bases at J, with 9 bases between the two ends. Per the germline V gene, CDR1 is SGHTS and CDR2 is YDEGEE. The CDR3 consists of 13 residues. The CDR3 protein is CASRRTPSYEQYF. The CDR3 region has the DNA TGTGCCAGCAGGCGGACACCCTCCTACGAGCAGTACTTC.

The chain recombines TRBV7-3 with TRBJ1-2; 8 positions match TRBD1. The CDR3 consists of 15 residues. V shed 5 bases and J 6 bases; nucleotides not matched to a gene: 11. The V gene's germline CDR1 is SGHTA and CDR2 FQGTGA. The CDR3 spells CASSPGTGENDGYTF. Written as DNA, the CDR3 is TGTGCCAGCAGCCCTGGGACAGGAGAAAATGATGGCTACACCTTC.

This rearrangement joins TRBV5-6 to TRBJ2-7, with 7 nucleotides matching TRBD2. This CDR3 comprises 15 residues. Germline CDR1 reads SGHDT; CDR2 reads YYEEEE. Germline trimming cut 2 bases from V and 2 bases from J; bases unmatched to any gene: 7. The CDR3 DNA reads TGTGCCAGCAGCTTCAGAGCGGGGCCAACCTACGAGCAGTACTTC. It translates to CASSFRAGPTYEQYF.

V usage is TRBV7-3 and J usage is TRBJ2-7, with TRBD2 as a possible D gene (6 bases). Germline V CDR1 and CDR2: SGHTA, FQGTGA. The V gene lost 5 bases and the J gene lost 4 bases, with 9 bases spanning the gap. This CDR3 is built from 12 residues. Here the CDR3 reads CASSPGGYEQYF. The CDR3 DNA is TGTGCCAGCAGCCCTGGGGGGTACGAGCAGTACTTC.

V usage is TRBV7-3 and J usage is TRBJ1-6; D is undetermined. The CDR3 covers 13 residues. Trimming took off 4 bases at V and 8 bases at J, with 9 bases between the two ends. CDR1 and CDR2 from the germline V gene are SGHTA and FQGTGA. The CDR3: CASSSSVDSPLHF. The DNA of the CDR3 is TGTGCCAGCAGCTCGAGCGTAGATTCACCCCTCCACTTT.

This clone occurred once. The V call is TRBV7-3, the J call TRBJ1-1; 7 nucleotides match TRBD1. The germline gives CDR1 SGHTA, CDR2 FQGTGA. The trim removed 4 bases at V and 0 bases at J, leaving 11 bases unmatched. This CDR3 contains 17 residues. The CDR3 protein is CASSSETGFWVNTEAFF. In DNA, the CDR3 is TGTGCCAGCAGCTCCGAGACAGGGTTTTGGGTGAACACTGAAGCTTTCTTT.